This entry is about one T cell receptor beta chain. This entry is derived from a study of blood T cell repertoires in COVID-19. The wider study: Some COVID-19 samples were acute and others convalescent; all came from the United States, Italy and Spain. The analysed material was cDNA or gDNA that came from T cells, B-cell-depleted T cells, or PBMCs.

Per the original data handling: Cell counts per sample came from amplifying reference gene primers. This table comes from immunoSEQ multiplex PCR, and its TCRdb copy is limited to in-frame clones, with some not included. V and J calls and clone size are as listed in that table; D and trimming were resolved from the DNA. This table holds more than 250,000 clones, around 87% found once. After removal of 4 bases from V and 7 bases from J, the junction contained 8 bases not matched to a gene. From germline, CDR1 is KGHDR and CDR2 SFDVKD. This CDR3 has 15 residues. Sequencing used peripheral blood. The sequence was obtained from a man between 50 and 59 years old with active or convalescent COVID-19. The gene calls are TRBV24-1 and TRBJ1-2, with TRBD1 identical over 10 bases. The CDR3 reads CATSEPGTGAGGYTF. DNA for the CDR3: TGTGCCACCAGTGAGCCCGGGACAGGGGCGGGTGGCTACACCTTC.